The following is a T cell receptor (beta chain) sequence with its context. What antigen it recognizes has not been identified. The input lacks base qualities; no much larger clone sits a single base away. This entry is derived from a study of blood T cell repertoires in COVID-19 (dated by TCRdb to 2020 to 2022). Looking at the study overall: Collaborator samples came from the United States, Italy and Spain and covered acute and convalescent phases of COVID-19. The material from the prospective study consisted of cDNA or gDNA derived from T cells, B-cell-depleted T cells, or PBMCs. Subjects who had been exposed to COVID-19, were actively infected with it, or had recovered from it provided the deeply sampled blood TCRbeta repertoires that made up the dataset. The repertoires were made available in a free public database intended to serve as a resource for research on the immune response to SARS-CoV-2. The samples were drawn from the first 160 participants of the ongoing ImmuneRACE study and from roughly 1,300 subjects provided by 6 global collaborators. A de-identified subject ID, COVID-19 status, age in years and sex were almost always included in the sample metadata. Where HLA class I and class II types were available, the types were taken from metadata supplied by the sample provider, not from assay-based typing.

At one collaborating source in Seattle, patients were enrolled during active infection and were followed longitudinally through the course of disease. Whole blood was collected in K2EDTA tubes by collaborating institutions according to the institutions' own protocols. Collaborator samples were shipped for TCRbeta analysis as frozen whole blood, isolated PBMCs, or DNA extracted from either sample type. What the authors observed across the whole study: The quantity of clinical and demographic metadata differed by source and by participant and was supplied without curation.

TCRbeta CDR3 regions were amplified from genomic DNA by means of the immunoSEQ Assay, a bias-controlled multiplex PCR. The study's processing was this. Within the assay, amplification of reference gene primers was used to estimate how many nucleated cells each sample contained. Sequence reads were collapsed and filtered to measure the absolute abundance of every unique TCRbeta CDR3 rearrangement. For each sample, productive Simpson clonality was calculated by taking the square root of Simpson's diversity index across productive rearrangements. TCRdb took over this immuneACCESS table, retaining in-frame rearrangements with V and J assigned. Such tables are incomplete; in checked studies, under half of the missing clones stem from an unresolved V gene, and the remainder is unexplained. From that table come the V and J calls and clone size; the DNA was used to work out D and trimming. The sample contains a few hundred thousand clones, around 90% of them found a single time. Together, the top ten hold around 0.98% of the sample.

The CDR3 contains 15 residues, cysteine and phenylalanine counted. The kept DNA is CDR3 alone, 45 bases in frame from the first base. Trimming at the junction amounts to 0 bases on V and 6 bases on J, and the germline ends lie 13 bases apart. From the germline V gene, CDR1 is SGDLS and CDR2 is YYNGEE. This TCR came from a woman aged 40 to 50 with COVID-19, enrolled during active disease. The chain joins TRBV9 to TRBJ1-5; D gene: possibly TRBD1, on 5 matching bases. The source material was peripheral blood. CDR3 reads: CASSVGFGGGQPQHF. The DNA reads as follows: TGTGCCAGCAGCGTAGGGTTCGGGGGAGGTCAGCCCCAGCATTTT.